This T cell receptor (beta chain) was recovered during a study of cytomegalovirus exposure and HLA in healthy donors. This clone appeared a few times. Its antigen remains unidentified. A multiplex PCR was run with 60 Vbeta primers and 13 Jbeta primers. Here immunoSEQ multiplex PCR was the method, and the copy in TCRdb shows in-frame clones only, minus some. The sample yields about 130,000 clones, approximately 80% seen once. Study-wide results and caveats: Later analysis showed most CMV-associated TCR beta chains appearing HLA-restricted. Across donors, presence/absence analyses took sequencing depth to be roughly uniform. Per a prior analysis, the majority of TCR beta V segments were productive roughly 87% or roughly 30% of the time.

The sample comprised PBMCs. The sequence was collected from a man between 18 and 35 years old in good health and CMV-seronegative.

The DNA for the CDR3 is TGTGCCAGCAGCGTGGTTGGGACTAGCTGGACAGATACGCAGTATTTT. Its translation is CASSVVGTSWTDTQYF. V and J are TRBV9 and TRBJ2-3, with 9 bases that match TRBD2. CDR1 is SGDLS, CDR2 YYNGEE, per germline. V was pared by 2 bases and J by 3 bases, with 7 bases of the junction left unmatched. The CDR3 has 16 amino acids.